This TCR beta chain was recovered during a study of identical twins. TCRdb analysed the 5' RACE reads with MiXCR anew, one entry per CDR3 protein. This sample has roughly 480,000 distinct CDR3 sequences, with approximately 24% found just once. This clonotype appeared a few times. Trimming cost V 7 bases and J 12 bases, with 13 bases left between them. The CDR3 consists of 12 residues. Another study also made use of these data, one on T cells expressing NK-cell markers. That publication notes: Expanded NKG2C+ T cell clones were not confirmed as HCMV-specific.

The rearrangement uses TRBV12-3 or TRBV12-4 and TRBJ1-6, with D perhaps matching TRBD1 (5 bases). The receptor was derived from a woman younger than 30 in good health. The sample consisted of CD4+ T cells sorted from blood. The CDR3 is CASILRGGPLHF. The CDR3 bases are TGTGCCAGCATCCTGAGGGGCGGACCCCTCCACTTT.